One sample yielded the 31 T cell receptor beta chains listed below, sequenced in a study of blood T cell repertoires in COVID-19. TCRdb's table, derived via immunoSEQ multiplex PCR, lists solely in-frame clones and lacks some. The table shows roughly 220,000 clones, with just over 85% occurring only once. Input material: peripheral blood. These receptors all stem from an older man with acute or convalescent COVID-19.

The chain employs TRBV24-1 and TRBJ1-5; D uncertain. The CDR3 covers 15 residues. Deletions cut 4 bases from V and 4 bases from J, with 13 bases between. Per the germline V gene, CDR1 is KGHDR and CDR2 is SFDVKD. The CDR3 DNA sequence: TGTGCCACCAGTGAGGAGGGTGGCGGTAATCAGCCCCAGCATTTT. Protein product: CATSEEGGGNQPQHF.

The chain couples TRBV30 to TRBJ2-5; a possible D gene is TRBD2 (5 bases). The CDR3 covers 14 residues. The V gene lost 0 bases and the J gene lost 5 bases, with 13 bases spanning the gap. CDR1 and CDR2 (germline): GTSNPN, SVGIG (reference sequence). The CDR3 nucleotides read TGTGCCTGGAGTGTACTACTAGTGTATGAGACCCAGTACTTC. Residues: CAWSVLLVYETQYF. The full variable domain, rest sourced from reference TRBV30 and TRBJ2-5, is SQTIHQWPATLVQPVGSPLSLECTVEGTSNPNLYWYRQAAGRGLQLLFYSVGIGQISSEVPQNLSASRPQDRQFILSSKKLLLSDSGFYLCAWSVLLVYETQYFGPGTRLLVL.

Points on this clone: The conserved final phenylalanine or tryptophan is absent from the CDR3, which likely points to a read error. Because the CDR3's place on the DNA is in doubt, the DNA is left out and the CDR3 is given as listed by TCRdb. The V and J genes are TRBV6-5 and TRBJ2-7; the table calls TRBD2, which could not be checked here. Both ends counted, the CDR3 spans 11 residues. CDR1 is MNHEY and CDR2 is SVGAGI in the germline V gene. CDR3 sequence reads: CASSWFWEGPH.

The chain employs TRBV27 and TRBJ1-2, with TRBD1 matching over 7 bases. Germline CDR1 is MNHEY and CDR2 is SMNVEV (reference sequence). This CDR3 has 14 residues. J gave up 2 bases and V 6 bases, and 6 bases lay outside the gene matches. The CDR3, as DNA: TGTGCCAGCAGCACCAGGGGGAGGAACTATGGCTACACCTTC. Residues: CASSTRGRNYGYTF.

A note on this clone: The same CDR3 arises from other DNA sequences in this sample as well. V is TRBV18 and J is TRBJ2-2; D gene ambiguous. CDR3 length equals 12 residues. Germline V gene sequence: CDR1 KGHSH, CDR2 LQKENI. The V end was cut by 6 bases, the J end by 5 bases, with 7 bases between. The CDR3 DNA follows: TGTGCCAGCTCGCCTCGGACCGGGGAGCTGTTTTTT. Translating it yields CASSPRTGELFF.

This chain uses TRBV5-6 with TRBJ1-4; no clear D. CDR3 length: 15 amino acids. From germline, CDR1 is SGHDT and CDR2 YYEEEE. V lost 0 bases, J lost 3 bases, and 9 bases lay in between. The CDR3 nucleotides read TGTGCCAGCAGCTTGGGACGGGTGGCTAATGAAAAACTGTTTTTT. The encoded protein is CASSLGRVANEKLFF.

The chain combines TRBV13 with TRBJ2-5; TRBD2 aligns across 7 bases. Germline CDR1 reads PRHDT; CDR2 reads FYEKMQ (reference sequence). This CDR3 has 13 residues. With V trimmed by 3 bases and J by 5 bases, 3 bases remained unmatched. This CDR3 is CASSLGGVETQYF. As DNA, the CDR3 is TGTGCCAGCAGCTTGGGGGGGGTGGAGACCCAGTACTTC.

The CDR3: CASSFQSGMGTDTQYF. The CDR3 DNA reads as TGTGCCAGCAGTTTTCAGAGCGGGATGGGCACAGATACGCAGTATTTT. V gene TRBV27 combines with J gene TRBJ2-3, with 7 bases fitting TRBD2. CDR1 and CDR2 from the germline V gene are MNHEY and SMNVEV (reference sequence). This CDR3 comprises 16 residues. Trimming took 3 bases from V and 1 from J; bases not matched to a gene: 7.

The CDR3 region is CASSPGLRSTQYF. For the CDR3, the DNA is TGTGCCAGCAGCCCGGGACTACGTAGTACGCAGTATTTT. The chain uses TRBV12-3 or TRBV12-4 and TRBJ2-3; TRBD2 matches at 7 bases. Trimming took 6 bases from V and 8 from J; bases not matched to a gene: 8. The CDR3 consists of 13 residues.

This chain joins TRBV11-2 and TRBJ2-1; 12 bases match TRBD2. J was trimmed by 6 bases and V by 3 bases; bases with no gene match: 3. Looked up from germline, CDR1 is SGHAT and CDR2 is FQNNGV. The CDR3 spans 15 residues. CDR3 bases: TGTGCCAGCAGCTTGACTAGCGGGAGCAGCAATGAGCAGTTCTTC. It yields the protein CASSLTSGSSNEQFF.

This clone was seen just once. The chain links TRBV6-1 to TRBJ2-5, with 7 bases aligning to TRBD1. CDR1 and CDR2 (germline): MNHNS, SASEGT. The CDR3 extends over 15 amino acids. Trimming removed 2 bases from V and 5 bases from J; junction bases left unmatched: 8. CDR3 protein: CASSELTGVFETQYF. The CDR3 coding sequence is TGTGCCAGCAGTGAACTTACAGGGGTGTTCGAGACCCAGTACTTC.

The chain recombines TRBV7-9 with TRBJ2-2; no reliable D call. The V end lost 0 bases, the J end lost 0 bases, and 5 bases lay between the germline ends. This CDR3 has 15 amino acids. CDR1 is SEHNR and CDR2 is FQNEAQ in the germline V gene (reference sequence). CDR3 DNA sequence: TGTGCCAGCAGCTTAGCAAATACGAACACCGGGGAGCTGTTTTTT. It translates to CASSLANTNTGELFF.

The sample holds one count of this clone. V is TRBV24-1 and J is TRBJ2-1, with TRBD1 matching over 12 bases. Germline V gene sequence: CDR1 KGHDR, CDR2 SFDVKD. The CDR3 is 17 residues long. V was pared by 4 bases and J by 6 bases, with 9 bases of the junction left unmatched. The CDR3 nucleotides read TGTGCCACCAGTGACTCTCGGGACAGGGGGCGCCTCAATGAGCAGTTCTTC. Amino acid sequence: CATSDSRDRGRLNEQFF.

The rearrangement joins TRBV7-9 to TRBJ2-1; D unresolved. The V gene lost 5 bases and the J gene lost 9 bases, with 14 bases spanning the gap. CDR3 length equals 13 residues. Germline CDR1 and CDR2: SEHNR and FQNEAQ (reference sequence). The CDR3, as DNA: TGTGCCAGCAGCGCGACAAGCTACGGTGAGCAGTTCTTC. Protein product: CASSATSYGEQFF.

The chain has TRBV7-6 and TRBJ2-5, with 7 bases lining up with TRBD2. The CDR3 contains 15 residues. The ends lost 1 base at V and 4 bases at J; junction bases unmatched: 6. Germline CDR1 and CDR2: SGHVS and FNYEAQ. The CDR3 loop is CASSLVLAARETQYF. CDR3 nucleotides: TGTGCCAGCAGCTTAGTTCTAGCGGCTCGAGAGACCCAGTACTTC. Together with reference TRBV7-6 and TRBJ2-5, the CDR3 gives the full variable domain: GAGVSQSPRYKVTKRGQDVALRCDPISGHVSLYWYRQALGQGPEFLTYFNYEAQQDKSGLPNDRFSAERPEGSISTLTIQRTEQRDSAMYRCASSLVLAARETQYFGPGTRLLVL.

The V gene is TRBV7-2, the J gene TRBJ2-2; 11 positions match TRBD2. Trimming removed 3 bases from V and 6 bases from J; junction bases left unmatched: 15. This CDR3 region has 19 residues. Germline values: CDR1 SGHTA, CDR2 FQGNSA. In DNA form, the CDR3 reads TGTGCCAGCAGCTTTCGACTAGCGGGGCTGGGCGAGTGGGCCGGGGAGCTGTTTTTT. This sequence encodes CASSFRLAGLGEWAGELFF. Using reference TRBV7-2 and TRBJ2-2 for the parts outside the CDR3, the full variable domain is GAGVSQSPSNKVTEKGKDVELRCDPISGHTALYWYRQSLGQGLEFLIYFQGNSAPDKSGLPSDRFSAERTGGSVSTLTIQRTQQEDSAVYLCASSFRLAGLGEWAGELFFGEGSRLTVL.

CDR3 bases: TGCGCCAGCAGCTTTTTTTGGTCACTAGCGGGAGCGATGTCCTACGAGCAGTACGTC. Its protein product is CASSFFWSLAGAMSYEQYV. The chain has TRBV5-1 and TRBJ2-7; 11 bases align to TRBD2. After removal of 2 bases from V and 1 base from J, the junction contained 14 bases not matched to a gene. The CDR3 is made up of 19 amino acids. CDR1 and CDR2 (germline): SGHRS, YFSETQ.

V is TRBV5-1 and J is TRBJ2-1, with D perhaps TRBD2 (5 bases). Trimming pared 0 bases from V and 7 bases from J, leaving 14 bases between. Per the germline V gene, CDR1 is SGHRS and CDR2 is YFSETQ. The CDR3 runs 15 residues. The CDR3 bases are TGCGCCAGCAGCTTGGCAACTCTAGCAAGGAATGAGCAGTTCTTC. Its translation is CASSLATLARNEQFF.

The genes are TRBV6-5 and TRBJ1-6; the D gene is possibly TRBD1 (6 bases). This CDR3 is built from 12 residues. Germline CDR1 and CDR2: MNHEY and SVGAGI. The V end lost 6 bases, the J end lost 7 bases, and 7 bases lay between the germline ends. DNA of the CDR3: TGTGCCAGCAGAGGACAGAATTCACCCCTCCACTTT. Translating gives CASRGQNSPLHF.

The chain's CDR3 is CASSPGQENSPLHF. Written as DNA, the CDR3 is TGTGCCAGCTCACCTGGACAGGAAAATTCACCCCTCCACTTT. The chain links TRBV18 to TRBJ1-6, with TRBD1 matching 7 bases. The CDR3 extends over 14 amino acids. Germline trimming cut 3 bases from V and 7 bases from J; bases unmatched to any gene: 3. Per the germline V gene, CDR1 is KGHSH and CDR2 is LQKENI.

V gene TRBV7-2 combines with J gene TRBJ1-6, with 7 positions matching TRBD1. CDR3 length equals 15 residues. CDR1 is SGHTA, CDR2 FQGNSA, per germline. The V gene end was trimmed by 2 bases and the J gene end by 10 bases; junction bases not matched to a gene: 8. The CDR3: CASSLLTGTGSPLHF. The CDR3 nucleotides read TGTGCCAGCAGCTTATTGACAGGGACGGGATCACCCCTCCACTTT. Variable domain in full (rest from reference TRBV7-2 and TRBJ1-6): GAGVSQSPSNKVTEKGKDVELRCDPISGHTALYWYRQSLGQGLEFLIYFQGNSAPDKSGLPSDRFSAERTGGSVSTLTIQRTQQEDSAVYLCASSLLTGTGSPLHFGNGTRLTVT.

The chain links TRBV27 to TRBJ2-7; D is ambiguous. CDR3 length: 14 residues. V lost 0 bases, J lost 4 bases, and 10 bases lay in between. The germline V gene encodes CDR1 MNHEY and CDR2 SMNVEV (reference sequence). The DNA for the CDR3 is TGTGCCAGCAGTTTATCGGGCCCCGGTTACGAGCAGTACGTC. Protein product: CASSLSGPGYEQYV.

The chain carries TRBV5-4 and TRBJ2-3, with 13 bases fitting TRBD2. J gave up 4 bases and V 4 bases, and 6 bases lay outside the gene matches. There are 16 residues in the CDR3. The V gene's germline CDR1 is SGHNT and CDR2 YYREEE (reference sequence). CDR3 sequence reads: CASSVGLAGVADTQYF. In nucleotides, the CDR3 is TGTGCCAGCAGCGTAGGACTAGCGGGAGTCGCAGATACGCAGTATTTT.

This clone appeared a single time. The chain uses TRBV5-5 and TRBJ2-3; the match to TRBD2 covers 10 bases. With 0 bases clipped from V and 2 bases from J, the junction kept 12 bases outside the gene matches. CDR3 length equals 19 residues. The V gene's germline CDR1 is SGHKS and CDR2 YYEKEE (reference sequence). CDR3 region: CASSLVSVLAGETTDTQYF. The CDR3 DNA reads TGTGCCAGCAGCTTGGTAAGTGTCCTAGCGGGAGAGACCACAGATACGCAGTATTTT.

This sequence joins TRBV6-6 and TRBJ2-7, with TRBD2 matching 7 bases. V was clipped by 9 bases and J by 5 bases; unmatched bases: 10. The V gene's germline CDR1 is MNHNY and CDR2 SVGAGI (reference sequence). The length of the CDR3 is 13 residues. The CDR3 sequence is CASSRMGTNEQYV. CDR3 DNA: TGTGCCAGTTCTAGGATGGGGACTAACGAGCAGTACGTC.

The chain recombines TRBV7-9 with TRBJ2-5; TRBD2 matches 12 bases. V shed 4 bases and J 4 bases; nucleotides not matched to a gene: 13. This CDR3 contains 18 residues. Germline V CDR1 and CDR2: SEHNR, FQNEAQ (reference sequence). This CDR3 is CASSSLLAGGNPGETQYF. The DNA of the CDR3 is TGTGCCAGCAGCTCCCTACTAGCGGGAGGTAACCCCGGAGAGACCCAGTACTTC.

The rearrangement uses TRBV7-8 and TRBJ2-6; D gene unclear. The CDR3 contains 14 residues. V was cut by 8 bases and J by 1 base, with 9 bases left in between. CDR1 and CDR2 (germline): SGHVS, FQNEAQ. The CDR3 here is CASLLRSGANVLTF. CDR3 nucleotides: TGTGCCAGCCTACTACGATCTGGGGCCAACGTCCTGACTTTC.

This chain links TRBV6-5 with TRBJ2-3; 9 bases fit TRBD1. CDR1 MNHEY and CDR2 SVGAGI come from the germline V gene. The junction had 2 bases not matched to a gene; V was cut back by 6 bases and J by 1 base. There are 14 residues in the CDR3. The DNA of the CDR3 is TGTGCCAGCAGAAGGGACAGGGGCACAGATACGCAGTATTTT. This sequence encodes CASRRDRGTDTQYF.

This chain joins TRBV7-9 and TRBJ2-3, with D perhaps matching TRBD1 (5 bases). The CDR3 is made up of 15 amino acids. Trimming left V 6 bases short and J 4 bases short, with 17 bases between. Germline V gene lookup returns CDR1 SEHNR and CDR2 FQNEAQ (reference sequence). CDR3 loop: CASRHAGSTSDTQYF. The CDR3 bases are TGTGCCAGCAGGCATGCAGGGTCGACCTCAGATACGCAGTATTTT.

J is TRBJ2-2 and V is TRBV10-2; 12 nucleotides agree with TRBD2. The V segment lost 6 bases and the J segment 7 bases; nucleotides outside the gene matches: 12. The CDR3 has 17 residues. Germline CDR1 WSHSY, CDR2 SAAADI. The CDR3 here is CASRGSTSGSTVGELFF. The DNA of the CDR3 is TGCGCCAGCAGAGGGTCGACTAGCGGGAGCACGGTCGGGGAGCTGTTTTTT.

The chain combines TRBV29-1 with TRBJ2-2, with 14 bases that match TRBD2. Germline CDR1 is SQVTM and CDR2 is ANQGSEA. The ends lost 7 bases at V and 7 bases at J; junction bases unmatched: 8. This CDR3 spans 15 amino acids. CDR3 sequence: CSATSGRAGNGELFF. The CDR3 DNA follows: TGCAGCGCGACTAGCGGGAGGGCCGGGAACGGGGAGCTGTTTTTT.